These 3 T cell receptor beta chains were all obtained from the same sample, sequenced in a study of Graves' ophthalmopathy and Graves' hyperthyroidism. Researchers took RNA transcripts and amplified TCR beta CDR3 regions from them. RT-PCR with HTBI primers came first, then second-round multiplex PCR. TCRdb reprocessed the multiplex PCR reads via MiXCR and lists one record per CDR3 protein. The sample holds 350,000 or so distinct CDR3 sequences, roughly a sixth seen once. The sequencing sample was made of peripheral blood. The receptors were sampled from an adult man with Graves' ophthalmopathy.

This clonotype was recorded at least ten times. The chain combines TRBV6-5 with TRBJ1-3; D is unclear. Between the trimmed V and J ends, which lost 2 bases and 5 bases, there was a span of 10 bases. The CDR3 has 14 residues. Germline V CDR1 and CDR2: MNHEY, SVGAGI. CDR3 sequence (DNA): TGTGCCAGCAGTTACCGGATAGAGAGAAACACCATATATTTT. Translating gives CASSYRIERNTIYF.

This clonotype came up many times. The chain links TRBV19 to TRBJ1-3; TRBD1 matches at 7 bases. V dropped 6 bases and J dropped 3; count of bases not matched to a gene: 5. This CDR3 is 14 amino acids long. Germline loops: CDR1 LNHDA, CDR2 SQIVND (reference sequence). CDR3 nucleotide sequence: TGTGCCAGTAGACCGGGACAGAGTGGAAACACCATATATTTT. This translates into CASRPGQSGNTIYF. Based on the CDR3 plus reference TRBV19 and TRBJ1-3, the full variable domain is DGGITQSPKYLFRKEGQNVTLSCEQNLNHDAMYWYRQDPGQGLRLIYYSQIVNDFQKGDIAEGYSVSREKKESFPLTVTSAQKNPTAFYLCASRPGQSGNTIYFGEGSWLTVV.

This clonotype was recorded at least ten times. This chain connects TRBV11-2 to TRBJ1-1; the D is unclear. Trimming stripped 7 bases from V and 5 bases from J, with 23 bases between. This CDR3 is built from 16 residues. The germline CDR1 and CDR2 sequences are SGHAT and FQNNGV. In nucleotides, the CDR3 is TGTGCCAGCACCCGTTCATGGGCAGGAATGAGAACTGAAGCTTTCTTT. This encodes CASTRSWAGMRTEAFF.